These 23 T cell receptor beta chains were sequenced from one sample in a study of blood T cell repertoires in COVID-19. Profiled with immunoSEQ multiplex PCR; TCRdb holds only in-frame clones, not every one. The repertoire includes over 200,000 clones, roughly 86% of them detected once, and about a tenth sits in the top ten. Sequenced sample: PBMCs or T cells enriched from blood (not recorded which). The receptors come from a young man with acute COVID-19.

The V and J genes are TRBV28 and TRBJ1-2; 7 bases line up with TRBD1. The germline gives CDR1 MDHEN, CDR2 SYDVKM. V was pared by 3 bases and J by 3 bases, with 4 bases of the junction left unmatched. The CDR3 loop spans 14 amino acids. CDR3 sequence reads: CASSLRTGHYGYTF. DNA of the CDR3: TGTGCCAGCAGTTTGCGGACAGGTCACTATGGCTACACCTTC.

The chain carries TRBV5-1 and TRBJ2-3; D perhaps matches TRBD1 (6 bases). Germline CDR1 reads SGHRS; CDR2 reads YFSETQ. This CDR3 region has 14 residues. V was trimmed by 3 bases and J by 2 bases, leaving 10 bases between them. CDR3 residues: CASSSGQPTDTQYF. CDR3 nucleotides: TGCGCCAGCAGCTCAGGACAGCCCACAGATACGCAGTATTTT.

The CDR3, as DNA: TGTGCCAGCAGTGAGCAGGGACAGGGTAACGGCTACACCTTC. Translated, it gives CASSEQGQGNGYTF. The chain couples TRBV2 to TRBJ1-2; TRBD1 matches at 9 bases. The CDR3 totals 14 residues. The germline gives CDR1 SNHLY, CDR2 FYNNEI. The V segment lost 3 bases and the J segment 8 bases; nucleotides outside the gene matches: 7.

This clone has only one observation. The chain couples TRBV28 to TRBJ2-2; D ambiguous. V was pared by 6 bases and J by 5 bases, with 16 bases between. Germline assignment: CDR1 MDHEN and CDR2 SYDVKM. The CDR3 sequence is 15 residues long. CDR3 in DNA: TGTGCCAGCAGCTTAAACCCAGGAATTACCGGGGAGCTGTTTTTT. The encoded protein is CASSLNPGITGELFF.

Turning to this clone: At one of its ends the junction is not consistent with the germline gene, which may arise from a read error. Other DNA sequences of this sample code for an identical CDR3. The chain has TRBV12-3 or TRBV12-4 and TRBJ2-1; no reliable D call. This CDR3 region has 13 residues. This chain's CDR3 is CASSFLVAGEQFF. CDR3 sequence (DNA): TGCGCCAGCAGTTTCTTAGTGGCAGGTGAGCAGTTCTTC.

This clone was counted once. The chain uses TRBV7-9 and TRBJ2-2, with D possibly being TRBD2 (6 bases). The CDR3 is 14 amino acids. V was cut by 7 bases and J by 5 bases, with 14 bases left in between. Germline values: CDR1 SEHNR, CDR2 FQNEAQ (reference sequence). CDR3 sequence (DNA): TGTGCCAGCAACCCTTGGGGGGAGACCGGGGAGCTGTTTTTT. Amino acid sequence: CASNPWGETGELFF. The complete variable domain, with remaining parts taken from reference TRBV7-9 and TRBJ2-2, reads DTGVSQNPRHKITKRGQNVTFRCDPISEHNRLYWYRQTLGQGPEFLTYFQNEAQLEKSRLLSDRFSAERPKGSFSTLEIQRTEQGDSAMYLCASNPWGETGELFFGEGSRLTVL.

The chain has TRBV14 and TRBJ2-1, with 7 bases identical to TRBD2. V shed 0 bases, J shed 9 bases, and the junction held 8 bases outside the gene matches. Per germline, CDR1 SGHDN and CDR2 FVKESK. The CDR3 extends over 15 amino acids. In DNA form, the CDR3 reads TGTGCCAGCAGCCAAGATGCCGGACTAGTTGTTGAGCAGTTCTTC. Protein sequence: CASSQDAGLVVEQFF.

CDR3: CASSQGTGDMAGANVLTF. CDR3 sequence (DNA): TGCGCCAGCAGCCAAGGGACAGGGGACATGGCAGGGGCCAACGTCCTGACTTTC. This sequence joins TRBV4-3 and TRBJ2-6, with 9 bases fitting TRBD1. There are 18 residues in the CDR3. Germline CDR1 and CDR2: LGHNA and YSLEER. The ends lost 1 base at V and 4 bases at J; junction bases unmatched: 8.

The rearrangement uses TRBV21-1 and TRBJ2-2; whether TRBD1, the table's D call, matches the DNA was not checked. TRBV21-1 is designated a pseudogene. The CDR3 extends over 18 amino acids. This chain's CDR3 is CASSKARQGAVYTGELFF. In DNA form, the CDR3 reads TGTGCCAGCAGCAAAGCGAGACAGGGGGCAGTTTACACCGGGGAGCTGTTTTTT.

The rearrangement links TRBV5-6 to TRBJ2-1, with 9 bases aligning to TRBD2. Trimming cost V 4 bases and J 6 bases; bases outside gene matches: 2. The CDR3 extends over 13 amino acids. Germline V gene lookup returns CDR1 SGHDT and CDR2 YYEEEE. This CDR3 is CASSRTSANEQFF. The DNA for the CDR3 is TGTGCCAGCAGCCGGACTAGCGCCAATGAGCAGTTCTTC.

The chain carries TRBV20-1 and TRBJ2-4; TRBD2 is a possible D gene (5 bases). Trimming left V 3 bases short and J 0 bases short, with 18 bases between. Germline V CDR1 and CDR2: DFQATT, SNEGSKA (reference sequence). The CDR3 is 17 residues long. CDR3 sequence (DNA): TGCAGTGCTAGTAGTCCGCTAGCCGGTCTAGCCAAAAACATTCAGTACTTC. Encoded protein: CSASSPLAGLAKNIQYF.

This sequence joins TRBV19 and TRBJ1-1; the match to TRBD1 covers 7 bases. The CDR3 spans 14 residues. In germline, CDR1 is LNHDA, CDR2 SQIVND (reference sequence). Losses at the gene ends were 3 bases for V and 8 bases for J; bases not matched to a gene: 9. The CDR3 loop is CASSIRAGGPEAFF. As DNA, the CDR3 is TGTGCCAGTAGTATCCGGGCAGGGGGACCCGAAGCTTTCTTT.

The CDR3 nucleotides are TGTGCCTGGACTAGCGGGGGTACCTACGAGCAGTACTTC. Amino acid sequence: CAWTSGGTYEQYF. The chain recombines TRBV5-4 with TRBJ2-7, with 13 bases identical to TRBD2. After removal of 10 bases from V and 2 bases from J, the junction contained 3 bases not matched to a gene. CDR1 is SGHNT, CDR2 YYREEE, per germline (reference sequence). The length of the CDR3 is 13 residues.

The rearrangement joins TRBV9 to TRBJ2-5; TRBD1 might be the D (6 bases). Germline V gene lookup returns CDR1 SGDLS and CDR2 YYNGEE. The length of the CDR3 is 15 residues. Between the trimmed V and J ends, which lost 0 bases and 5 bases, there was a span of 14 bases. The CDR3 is CASSVGDNSLETQYF. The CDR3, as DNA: TGTGCCAGCAGCGTAGGGGACAATTCACTGGAGACCCAGTACTTC.

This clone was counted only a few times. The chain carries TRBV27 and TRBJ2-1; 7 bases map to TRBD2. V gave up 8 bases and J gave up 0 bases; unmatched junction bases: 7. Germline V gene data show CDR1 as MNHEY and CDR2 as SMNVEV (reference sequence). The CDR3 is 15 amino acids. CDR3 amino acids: CASGRDPGSYNEQFF. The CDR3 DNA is TGTGCCAGCGGGAGGGACCCGGGCTCCTACAATGAGCAGTTCTTC.

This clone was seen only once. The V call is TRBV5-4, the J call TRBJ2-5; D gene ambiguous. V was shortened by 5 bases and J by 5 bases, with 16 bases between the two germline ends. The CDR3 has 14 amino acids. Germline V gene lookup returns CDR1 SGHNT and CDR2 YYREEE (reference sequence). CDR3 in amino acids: CASSNYLNLETQYF. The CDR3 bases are TGTGCCAGCAGTAATTACCTCAACTTGGAGACCCAGTACTTC.

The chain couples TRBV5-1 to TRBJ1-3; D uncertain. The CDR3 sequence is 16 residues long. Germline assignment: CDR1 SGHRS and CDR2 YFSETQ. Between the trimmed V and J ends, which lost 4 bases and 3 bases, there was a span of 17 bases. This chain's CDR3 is CASSLGRSVGGNTIYF. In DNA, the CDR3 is TGCGCCAGCAGCCTGGGGAGGAGTGTGGGTGGAAACACCATATATTTT.

Here the CDR3 reads CATSEPRKTGEEQFF. DNA for the CDR3: TGTGCCACCAGTGAGCCTAGAAAAACAGGGGAGGAGCAGTTCTTC. The rearrangement uses TRBV24-1 and TRBJ2-1; the match to TRBD1 covers 7 bases. Trimming removed 4 bases from V and 10 bases from J; junction bases left unmatched: 12. Germline V CDR1 and CDR2: KGHDR, SFDVKD. The CDR3 consists of 15 residues.

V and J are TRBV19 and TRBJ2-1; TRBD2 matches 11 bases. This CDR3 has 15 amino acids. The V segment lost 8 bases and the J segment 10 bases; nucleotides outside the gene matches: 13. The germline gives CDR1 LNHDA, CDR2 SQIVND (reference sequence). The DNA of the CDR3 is TGTGCCAGTGATCCCGGGACTAGCGGTTCTAAGGAGCAGTTCTTC. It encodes CASDPGTSGSKEQFF.

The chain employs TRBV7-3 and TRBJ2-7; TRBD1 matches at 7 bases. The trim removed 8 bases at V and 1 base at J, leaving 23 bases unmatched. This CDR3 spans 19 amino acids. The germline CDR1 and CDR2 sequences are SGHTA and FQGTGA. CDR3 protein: CASPQNCEPEGGVSYEQYF. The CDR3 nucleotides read TGTGCCAGCCCCCAAAATTGCGAGCCCGAAGGGGGCGTTTCCTACGAGCAGTACTTC.

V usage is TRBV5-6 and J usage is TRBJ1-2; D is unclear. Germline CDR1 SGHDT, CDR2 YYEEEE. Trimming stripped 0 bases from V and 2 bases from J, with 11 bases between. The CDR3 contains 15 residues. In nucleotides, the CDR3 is TGTGCCAGCAGCTTGGTACGGGAACCCAACTATGGCTACACCTTC. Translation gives CASSLVREPNYGYTF.

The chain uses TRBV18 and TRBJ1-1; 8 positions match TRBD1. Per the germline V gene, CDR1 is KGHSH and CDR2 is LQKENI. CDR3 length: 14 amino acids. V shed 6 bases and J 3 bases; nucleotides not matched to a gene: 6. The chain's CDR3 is CASSRTGLDTEAFF. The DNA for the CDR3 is TGTGCCAGCTCGAGGACAGGGTTGGACACTGAAGCTTTCTTT.

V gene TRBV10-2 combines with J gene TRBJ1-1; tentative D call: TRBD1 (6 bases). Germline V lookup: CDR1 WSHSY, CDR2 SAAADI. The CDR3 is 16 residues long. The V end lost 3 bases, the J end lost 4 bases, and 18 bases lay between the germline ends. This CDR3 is CASSEPASFRGTEAFF. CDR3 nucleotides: TGCGCCAGCAGTGAACCGGCCTCCTTCAGGGGCACTGAAGCTTTCTTT.